Listed below are T cell receptor beta chains from one sample, sequenced in a study of blood T cell repertoires in COVID-19. Here immunoSEQ multiplex PCR was the method, and the copy in TCRdb shows in-frame clones only, minus some. The data hold over 250,000 clones, with 85% observed a single time. The sample comprised peripheral blood. Receptor source: a man aged 50 or older with active or convalescent COVID-19. The conserved cysteine and the conserved F or W are not part of the CDR3 here. Fields, in order: J gene, V gene, clone size, D gene, CDR3 protein. A D gene is named only where the DNA matches it firmly. Expanded clones get a size class; other rows say once, few or many, or leave the size out.

TRBJ1-5 | TRBV28 | NA | TRBD1 | ASSNGQGWGQPQH
TRBJ2-5 | TRBV21-1 | once | NA | ASSKGGSAQETQY
TRBJ2-7 | TRBV5-5 | NA | NA | ASSLGTDAYEQY
TRBJ2-5 | TRBV12-3/TRBV12-4 | many | NA | ASSLAHQETQY
TRBJ1-1 | TRBV5-1 | NA | TRBD1 | ASSLGQGAGTEAF
TRBJ2-5 | TRBV6-6 | NA | NA | ASSPPGLGETQY
TRBJ2-1 | TRBV18 | NA | TRBD2 | ASSRSSGRVNEQF
TRBJ2-1 | TRBV5-4 | NA | TRBD2 | ATAGGGYNEQF
TRBJ1-1 | TRBV18 | NA | TRBD1 | ASSPGTADREAF
TRBJ2-1 | TRBV27 | NA | NA | AGSPSLPGISSYNEQF
TRBJ1-2 | TRBV12-3/TRBV12-4 | NA | NA | ASLKDGVLGYT
TRBJ1-5 | TRBV30 | NA | NA | AWSAKTGNQPQH
TRBJ1-5 | TRBV24-1 | NA | TRBD1 | ATSVRTGNQPQH
TRBJ2-5 | TRBV7-3 | NA | TRBD2 | ASSPGTSRKETQY
TRBJ1-6 | TRBV19 | few | NA | ASSRDSRSPLH
TRBJ2-1 | TRBV11-1 | NA | NA | ASSLGDRYPNEQF
TRBJ1-5 | TRBV2 | NA | TRBD1 | ASRGAGGRNQPQH
TRBJ2-1 | TRBV24-1 | once | NA | ATSGYYNEQF
TRBJ2-1 | TRBV6-5 | NA | NA | AKPTRQTSYNEQF
TRBJ1-4 | TRBV6-1 | NA | NA | ASSETQGAWNEKLF
TRBJ1-4 | TRBV5-1 | NA | NA | ASSYGGQNANEKLF
TRBJ2-7 | TRBV5-4 | NA | NA | ASSLQGHYEQY
TRBJ2-7 | TRBV9 | NA | TRBD1 | ASSQGQGENYEQY
TRBJ2-5 | TRBV7-9 | once | NA | ASSKTGVQETQY
TRBJ2-5 | TRBV7-2 | once | TRBD2 | ASSTNPGLGSQY
TRBJ2-1 | TRBV7-9 | NA | NA | ASVWGGDKGDEQF
TRBJ1-1 | TRBV12-2 | many | NA | ASRIARETPGGSRNTEAF
TRBJ1-5 | TRBV6-5 | NA | TRBD1 | ASARGGTGTQPQH
TRBJ2-2 | TRBV5-1 | NA | TRBD2 | ASSKGLADTGELF
TRBJ2-7 | TRBV27 | NA | TRBD2 | ASRPAGLAGENKGYYEQY
TRBJ2-5 | TRBV2 | NA | TRBD2 | ASSDQGGSRETQY
TRBJ1-2 | TRBV28 | NA | TRBD1 | ASAGTAANYGYT
TRBJ2-7 | TRBV28 | NA | NA | ASSFDRPYREQY
TRBJ1-3 | TRBV7-9 | NA | NA | ASSLVRQWGSGNTIY
TRBJ2-7 | TRBV2 | NA | TRBD2 | ASKSLGLGFDSYEQY
TRBJ2-3 | TRBV9 | NA | TRBD1 | ASSVADRGAQY
TRBJ2-7 | TRBV27 | NA | TRBD2 | ASSSLAGDPPSYEQY
TRBJ1-1 | TRBV10-1 | NA | TRBD1 | ATLPGQVPNMNTEAF
TRBJ2-6 | TRBV7-9 | NA | NA | ASSFAGANVLT
TRBJ2-1 | TRBV4-1 | few | TRBD2 | ASSQGLAREQF
TRBJ2-3 | TRBV11-1 | NA | NA | ASSLSLSTDTQY